This T cell receptor beta chain was recovered during a study of T cell responses to AZD1222 COVID-19 vaccine. Findings and limits, study-wide: No day 14 peak samples; only post-peak repertoires were characterized. At baseline, just 5 or 6 AZD1222 recipients tested seropositive.

Sequencing was performed with immunoSEQ multiplex PCR; in TCRdb, only in-frame clones are kept and a portion is missing. Found here are about 140,000 clones, roughly 82% of them singletons; the top ten hold approximately 4%. J was trimmed by 7 bases and V by 3 bases; bases with no gene match: 3. The CDR3 runs 14 residues. Germline V gene lookup returns CDR1 MNHNS and CDR2 SASEGT. A remark on this clone: What it binds is unknown.

Here the sequenced sample was peripheral blood, taken on day 0 of AZD1222 vaccination. The origin of this receptor is an adult in good health. This rearrangement joins TRBV6-1 to TRBJ1-5, with TRBD1 matching 10 bases. The CDR3 loop is CASSEDRGKQPQHF. In DNA form, the CDR3 reads TGTGCCAGCAGTGAGGACAGGGGGAAGCAGCCCCAGCATTTT.